The sequence of this TCR beta chain was determined in a study of T cells in Graves' hyperthyroidism and ophthalmopathy. Hyperthyroidism patients were newly diagnosed, had disease duration under 2 months, and were aged 18 to 65 years. This sample holds PBMCs from 8 to 10 ml fresh peripheral blood. Looked up from germline, CDR1 is MDHEN and CDR2 is SYDVKM. The V end lost 6 bases, the J end lost 6 bases, and 23 bases lay between the germline ends. This CDR3 contains 16 residues. This clonotype was seen repeatedly, ten times or more. Amplified regions were TCR beta CDR3 sequences from RNA transcripts. HTBI primers were used for first-round RT-PCR of the TCR CDR3. Each CDR3 protein gets one entry after TCRdb re-called the multiplex PCR reads with MiXCR. The data contain 200,000 to 250,000 distinct CDR3 sequences, less than 20% of them singletons.

The clonotype comes from a woman aged 45-65 years with Graves' hyperthyroidism. Sequenced material: blood. The genes are TRBV28 and TRBJ1-1; D is unresolved. The CDR3 DNA reads as TGTGCCAGCAGCTCGCCGACTCATACCTTCTCCCCTGAAGCTTTCTTT. Translating it yields CASSSPTHTFSPEAFF.